The rows below give T cell receptor beta chains drawn from one sample of a study of response to subunit inactivated influenza vaccine. MiXCR was run by TCRdb on the RT-PCR reads, yielding one entry per CDR3 protein. Of about 480,000 distinct CDR3 sequences listed, 10% to 15% were seen once; the top ten hold roughly 14%. The source material was PBMCs from blood, sampled about 40 days after vaccination. All receptors derive from a man aged 50 to 60 who received an inactivated influenza vaccine. The CDR3 runs from the conserved cysteine through the conserved F or W. D genes are given only for firm matches. Clone size appears in some rows only: once, few, many, or a class for an expanded clone.

cdr3_nt cdr3_aa clone_size j_call v_call d_call
TGCAGTGCTAGCCAAGGAGCCTTTGTCCAGCCCCAGCATTTT CSASQGAFVQPQHF few TRBJ1-5 TRBV20-1 -
TGTGCCAGCAGACGGAAGAGCTTTAGCACAGATACGCAGTATTTT CASRRKSFSTDTQYF - TRBJ2-3 TRBV11-2 -
TGCAGTGCTAAGGGGGCAGAAGCCCTTTATGGCTACACCTTC CSAKGAEALYGYTF few TRBJ1-2 TRBV20-1 TRBD1
TGCAGTGCTAGGGGGGGAGGTCTTCTAGCTAACTATGGCTACATCTTC CSARGGGLLANYGYIF - TRBJ1-2 TRBV20-1 -
TGTGCCAGCAGCGTAGCGGAAGGAAAAGAGACCCAGTACTTC CASSVAEGKETQYF few TRBJ2-5 TRBV9 -
TGCGCCAGCAGCCGAATGTCGCTCACGGGGGAGCAGTACTTC CASSRMSLTGEQYF many TRBJ2-7 TRBV5-1 -
TGTGCCAGCAGTTTATTAGCGGGAGCGGGTCTCGAGCAGTACTTC CASSLLAGAGLEQYF - TRBJ2-7 TRBV27 TRBD2
TGCAGCGTAGCGTACAGGCTAGCCCAAGAGACCCAGTACTTC CSVAYRLAQETQYF few TRBJ2-5 TRBV29-1 -
TGTGCCAGCAGCAATAGACCCGTTACTAGCGGAAGGTACTACAATGAGCAGTTCTTC CASSNRPVTSGRYYNEQFF few TRBJ2-1 TRBV11-2 TRBD2
TGTGCCAGCAGCTGGACAGAGTCCAATGAGCAGTTCTTC CASSWTESNEQFF - TRBJ2-1 TRBV3-1 -
TGTGCCAGCAGTCCCCTCGGCCGCGGGGGGCGCAATGAGCAGTTCTTC CASSPLGRGGRNEQFF - TRBJ2-1 TRBV6-1 TRBD2
TGTGCCAGCAGGGGGACAGGGACGAAGAACACCGGGGAGCTGTTTTTT CASRGTGTKNTGELFF few TRBJ2-2 TRBV6-1 TRBD1
TGCGGGACTGTTGGCGGGAGTGTCACCGGGGAGCTGTTTTTT CGTVGGSVTGELFF many TRBJ2-2 TRBV29-1 TRBD2
TGCGCCAGCAGCCGGGGGGACAGCAAAAATGAAAAACTGTTTTTT CASSRGDSKNEKLFF many TRBJ1-4 TRBV5-1 TRBD1
TGCAGTGCTAGAGGCGCTAGCGGGGGGCCGATTACTACCGGGGAGCTGTTTTTT CSARGASGGPITTGELFF few TRBJ2-2 TRBV20-1 TRBD2
TGCGCCAGCAGCCTCGACAGTACAGGGGACACCGGGGAGCTGTTTTTT CASSLDSTGDTGELFF few TRBJ2-2 TRBV5-1 TRBD1
TGCGCCAGCAGCCCCCCCTCCGGGGAGCAGTACTTC CASSPPSGEQYF - TRBJ2-7 TRBV5-1 -
TGCAGTGCTCTCGGACAGGACAGGGACGAGTACTACGAGCAGTACTTC CSALGQDRDEYYEQYF once TRBJ2-7 TRBV20-1 TRBD1
TGCGCCAGCAGCCAGGAGCCGGGACTAGACTCCTACGAGCAGTACTTC CASSQEPGLDSYEQYF - TRBJ2-7 TRBV4-1 TRBD2
TGCGCCAGCAGCCAAGAATTGGGGTGGACAAGAAACACCGGGGAGCTGTTTTTT CASSQELGWTRNTGELFF many TRBJ2-2 TRBV4-3 -
TGTGCCAGCAGTCCAAACATCGGGGAGTACTTC CASSPNIGEYF - TRBJ2-7 TRBV6-2/TRBV6-3 -
TGCAGTGCTAGGCAGGGTTACGAGCAGTACTTC CSARQGYEQYF many TRBJ2-7 TRBV20-1 -
TGTGCCATCAGTGAGTCTGCTAACATGAACACTGAAGCTTTCTTT CAISESANMNTEAFF few TRBJ1-1 TRBV10-3 -
TGTGCCAGCAGCTTACGAGGGACTAGCGGGAGGGAATCCGAGCAGTACTTC CASSLRGTSGRESEQYF - TRBJ2-7 TRBV7-2 TRBD2
TGTGCCAGCAGCTTAGATAATCTTTCCTACGAGCAGTACTTC CASSLDNLSYEQYF - TRBJ2-7 TRBV11-2 -
TGTGCCAGCAGTAATGAATTTTCAGGGTCGCAGTACTTC CASSNEFSGSQYF many TRBJ2-7 TRBV7-2 -
TGTGCCAGCGACAGGGGCCAGAACACCGGGGAGCTGTTTTTT CASDRGQNTGELFF many TRBJ2-2 TRBV6-2/TRBV6-3 TRBD1
TGTGCCAGCAGTTTCCGGACTAGCGGGAGTAGCGAGCAGTACTTC CASSFRTSGSSEQYF - TRBJ2-7 TRBV12-3/TRBV12-4 TRBD2
TGTGCCAGCAGTTTCCCCCGAGCGGGGGGGCCTCGTACAGATACGCAGTATTTT CASSFPRAGGPRTDTQYF few TRBJ2-3 TRBV12-3/TRBV12-4 TRBD2
TGTGCCATCAGACCTGCGGGACAGGGTCCCCTCGAGCAGTACTTC CAIRPAGQGPLEQYF - TRBJ2-7 TRBV10-3 TRBD1
TGTGCCAGTAGTATGGGGGCTGGGCTCACAGATACGCAGTATTTT CASSMGAGLTDTQYF many TRBJ2-3 TRBV19 -
TGTGCCAGCAGCTTAGCTCGTGGCTACACCTTC CASSLARGYTF few TRBJ1-2 TRBV7-9 -
TGCAGTGCTCCACAGGGGGCGATGCACACCGGGGAGCTGTTTTTT CSAPQGAMHTGELFF - TRBJ2-2 TRBV20-1 TRBD1
TGCAGCGTAGTCCGGGACATGGTAGAGACCCAGTACTTC CSVVRDMVETQYF few TRBJ2-5 TRBV29-1 -
TGCGCCAGCAGTGATCAGGGACTGAATGAGCGGTTCTTC CASSDQGLNERFF once TRBJ2-1 TRBV10-2 -
TGTGCCAGCAGCCGCGTTAAGCTAAGCGGGGGCACAGATACGCAGTATTTT CASSRVKLSGGTDTQYF - TRBJ2-3 TRBV28 TRBD2
TGCGCCAGCAGCCTCCGGACAGGAGCGTTCGAGCAGTACTTC CASSLRTGAFEQYF - TRBJ2-7 TRBV4-1 TRBD1
TGTGCCAGCAGTCCATACAGGGCGTCCAACTATGGCTACACCTTC CASSPYRASNYGYTF few TRBJ1-2 TRBV12-3/TRBV12-4 -
TGCGCCAGCAGCCAAGACGAGCCGTCCGGGGGATGGGCGGCAAAGAACACCGGGGAGCTGTTTTTT CASSQDEPSGGWAAKNTGELFF - TRBJ2-2 TRBV4-1 -
TGTGCCAGCACCCGACTAGCGGGATTGGATACGCAGTATTTT CASTRLAGLDTQYF - TRBJ2-3 TRBV7-8 TRBD2
TGTGCCTGGAGACCGGGACAGGGGACAGATACGCAGTATTTT CAWRPGQGTDTQYF few TRBJ2-3 TRBV30 TRBD1
TGTGCCAGCAGCTTATCGGGGTCCTACAATGAGCAGTTCTTC CASSLSGSYNEQFF many TRBJ2-1 TRBV7-9 -
TGTGCCAGCAGCGCGGTGGCAGGTCACTACAATGAGCAGTTCTTC CASSAVAGHYNEQFF - TRBJ2-1 TRBV9 -
TGTGCCAGCAGCGTACGACAGGGAGAATACACAGATACGCAGTATTTT CASSVRQGEYTDTQYF - TRBJ2-3 TRBV9 TRBD1
TGTGCCACCAGTGACACGACGGATAAGGAGCGGACCGGGGAGCTGTTTTTT CATSDTTDKERTGELFF - TRBJ2-2 TRBV24-1 -
TGCGCCAGCAGTGATCCTAGCGGGGGTGTCGTCGGGGAGCTGTTTTTT CASSDPSGGVVGELFF few TRBJ2-2 TRBV10-2 TRBD2
TGTGCCAGCAGCTTAGCGCCGGGACAGGGAGGCGAGCAGTACTTC CASSLAPGQGGEQYF - TRBJ2-7 TRBV7-2 TRBD1
TGCAGTGCTACCCTAAGGAGGGGAGGCACTGAAGCTTTCTTT CSATLRRGGTEAFF - TRBJ1-1 TRBV20-1 -
TGTGCCAGCAGTTCGACTAGCGGGTCCCCTAGAGAGCAGTACTTC CASSSTSGSPREQYF many TRBJ2-7 TRBV12-3/TRBV12-4 TRBD2
TGCAGTGCTCGCTCTTTGTGGGGACAGGAGACCCAGTACTTC CSARSLWGQETQYF - TRBJ2-5 TRBV20-1 TRBD1
TGTGCCAGCTCACCCATCGGGCGGCACGAGCAGTACTTC CASSPIGRHEQYF - TRBJ2-7 TRBV18 -
TGCAGTGCTAGAGCCTTGGGACTACAGGAGACCCAGTACTTC CSARALGLQETQYF - TRBJ2-5 TRBV20-1 TRBD2